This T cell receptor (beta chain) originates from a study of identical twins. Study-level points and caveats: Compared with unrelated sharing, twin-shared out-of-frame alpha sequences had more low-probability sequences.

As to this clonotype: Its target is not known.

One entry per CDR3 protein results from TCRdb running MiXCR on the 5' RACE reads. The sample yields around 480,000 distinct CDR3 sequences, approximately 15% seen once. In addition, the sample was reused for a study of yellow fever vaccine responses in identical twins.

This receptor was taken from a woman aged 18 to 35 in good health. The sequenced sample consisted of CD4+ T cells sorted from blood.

The CDR3, as DNA: TGCGCCAGCAGCCAACAGGGGGCAACCTACGAGCAGTACTTC. It specifies CASSQQGATYEQYF. J is TRBJ2-7 and V is TRBV5-1; 9 nucleotides align to TRBD1. From germline, CDR1 is SGHRS and CDR2 YFSETQ. The CDR3 contains 14 residues. Trimming removed 4 bases from V and 2 bases from J; junction bases left unmatched: 4.